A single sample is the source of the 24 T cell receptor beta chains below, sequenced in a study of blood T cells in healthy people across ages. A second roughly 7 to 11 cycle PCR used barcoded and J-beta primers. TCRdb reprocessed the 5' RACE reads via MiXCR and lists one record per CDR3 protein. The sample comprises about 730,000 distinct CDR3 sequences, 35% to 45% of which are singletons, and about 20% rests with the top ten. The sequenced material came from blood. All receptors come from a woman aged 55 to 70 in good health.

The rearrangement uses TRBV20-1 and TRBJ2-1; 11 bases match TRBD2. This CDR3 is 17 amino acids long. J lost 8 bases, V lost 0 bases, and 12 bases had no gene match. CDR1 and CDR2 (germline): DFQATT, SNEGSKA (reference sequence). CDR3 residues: CSARESSGTSGWDEQFF. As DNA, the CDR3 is TGCAGTGCTAGAGAGAGTTCCGGGACTAGCGGATGGGATGAGCAGTTCTTC.

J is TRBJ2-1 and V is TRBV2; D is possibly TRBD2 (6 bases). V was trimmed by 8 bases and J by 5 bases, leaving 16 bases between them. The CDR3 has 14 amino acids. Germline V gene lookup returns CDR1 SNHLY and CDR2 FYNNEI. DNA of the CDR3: TGTGCCAGCCCCCCGGGGCTAGCGAACAATGAGCAGTTCTTC. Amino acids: CASPPGLANNEQFF.

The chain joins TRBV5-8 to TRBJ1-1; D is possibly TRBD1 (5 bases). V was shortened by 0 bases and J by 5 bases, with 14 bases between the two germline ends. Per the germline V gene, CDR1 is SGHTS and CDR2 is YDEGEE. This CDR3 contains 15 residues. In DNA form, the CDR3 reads TGTGCCAGCAGCTTGGATCGGGGGGGTCGGACTGAAGCTTTCTTT. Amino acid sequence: CASSLDRGGRTEAFF. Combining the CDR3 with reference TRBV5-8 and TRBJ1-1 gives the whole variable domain EAGVTQSPTHLIKTRGQQATLRCSPISGHTSVYWYQQALGLGLQFLLWYDEGEERNRGNFPPRFSGRQFPNYSSELNVNALELEDSALYLCASSLDRGGRTEAFFGQGTRLTVV.

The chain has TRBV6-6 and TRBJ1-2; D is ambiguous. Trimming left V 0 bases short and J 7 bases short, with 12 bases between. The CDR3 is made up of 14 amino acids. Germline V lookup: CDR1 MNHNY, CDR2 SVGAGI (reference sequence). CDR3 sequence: CASSYSTGSGGYTF. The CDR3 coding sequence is TGTGCCAGCAGTTACTCTACGGGTTCCGGTGGCTACACCTTC.

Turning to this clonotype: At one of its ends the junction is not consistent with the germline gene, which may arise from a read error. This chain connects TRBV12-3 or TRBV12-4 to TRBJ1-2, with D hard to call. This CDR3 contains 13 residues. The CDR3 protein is CAISLRWGNGYTF. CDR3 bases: TGTGCCATCAGTTTAAGATGGGGAAATGGCTACACCTTC.

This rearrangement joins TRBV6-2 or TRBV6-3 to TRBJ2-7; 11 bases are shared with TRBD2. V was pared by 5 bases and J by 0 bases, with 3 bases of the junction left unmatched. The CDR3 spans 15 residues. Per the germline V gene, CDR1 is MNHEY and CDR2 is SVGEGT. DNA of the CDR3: TGTGCCAGCAGTCTAGCGGGAGGAAACTCCTACGAGCAGTACTTC. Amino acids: CASSLAGGNSYEQYF.

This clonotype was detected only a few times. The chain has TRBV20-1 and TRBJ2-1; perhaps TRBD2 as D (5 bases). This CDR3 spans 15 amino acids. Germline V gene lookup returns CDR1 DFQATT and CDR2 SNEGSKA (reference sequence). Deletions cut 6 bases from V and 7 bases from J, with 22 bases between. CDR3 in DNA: TGCAGTGCCCACGGACCGGGGAACCGTTTGAATGAGCAGTTCTTC. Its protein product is CSAHGPGNRLNEQFF.

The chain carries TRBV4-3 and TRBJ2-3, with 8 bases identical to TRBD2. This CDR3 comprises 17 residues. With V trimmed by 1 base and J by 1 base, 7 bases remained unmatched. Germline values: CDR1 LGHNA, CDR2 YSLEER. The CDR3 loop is CASSQVWRAGGTDTQYF. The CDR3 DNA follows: TGCGCCAGCAGCCAAGTTTGGCGAGCGGGGGGCACAGATACGCAGTATTTT.

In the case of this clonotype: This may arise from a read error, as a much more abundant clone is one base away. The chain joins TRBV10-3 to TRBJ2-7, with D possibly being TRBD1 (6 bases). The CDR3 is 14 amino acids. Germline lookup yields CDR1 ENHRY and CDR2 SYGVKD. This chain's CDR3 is CTISGLDSSYEQYF. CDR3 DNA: TGTACCATCAGTGGGCTGGACAGTTCCTACGAGCAGTACTTC.

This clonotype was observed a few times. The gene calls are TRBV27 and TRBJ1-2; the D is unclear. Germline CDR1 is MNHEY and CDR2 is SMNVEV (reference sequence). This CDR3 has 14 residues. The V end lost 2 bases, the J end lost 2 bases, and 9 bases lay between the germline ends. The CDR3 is CASSLGVGNYGYTF. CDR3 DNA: TGTGCCAGCAGTTTAGGAGTAGGGAACTATGGCTACACCTTC.

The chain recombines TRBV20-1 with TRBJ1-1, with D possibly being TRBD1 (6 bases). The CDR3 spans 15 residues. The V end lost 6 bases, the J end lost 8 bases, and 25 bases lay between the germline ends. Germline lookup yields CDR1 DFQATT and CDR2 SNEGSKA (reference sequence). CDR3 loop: CSAQSRYRVEREAFF. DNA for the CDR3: TGCAGTGCGCAGTCCCGCTACAGGGTAGAAAGAGAAGCTTTCTTT.

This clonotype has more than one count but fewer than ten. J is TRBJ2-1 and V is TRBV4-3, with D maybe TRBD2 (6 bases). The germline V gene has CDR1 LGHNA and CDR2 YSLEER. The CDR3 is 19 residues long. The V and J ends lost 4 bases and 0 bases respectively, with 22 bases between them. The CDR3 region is CASSPRYGDWLSSYNEQFF. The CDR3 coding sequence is TGCGCCAGCAGCCCCCGATACGGGGACTGGCTAAGCTCCTACAATGAGCAGTTCTTC.

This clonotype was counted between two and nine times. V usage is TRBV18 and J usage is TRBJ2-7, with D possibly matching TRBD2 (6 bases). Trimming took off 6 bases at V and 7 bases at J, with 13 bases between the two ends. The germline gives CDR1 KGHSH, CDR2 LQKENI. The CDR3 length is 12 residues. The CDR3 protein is CASSGGAGEQYF. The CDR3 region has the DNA TGTGCCAGCTCCGGAGGGGCGGGGGAGCAGTACTTC. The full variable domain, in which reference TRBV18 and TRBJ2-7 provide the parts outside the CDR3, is NAGVMQNPRHLVRRRGQEARLRCSPMKGHSHVYWYRQLPEEGLKFMVYLQKENIIDESGMPKERFSAEFPKEGPSILRIQQVVRGDSAAYFCASSGGAGEQYFGPGTRLTVT.

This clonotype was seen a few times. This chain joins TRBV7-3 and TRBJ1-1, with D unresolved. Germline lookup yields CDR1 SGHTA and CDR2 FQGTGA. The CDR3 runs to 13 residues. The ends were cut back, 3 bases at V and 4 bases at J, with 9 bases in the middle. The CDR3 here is CASSLYQATEAFF. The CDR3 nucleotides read TGTGCCAGCAGCTTGTACCAGGCCACTGAAGCTTTCTTT.

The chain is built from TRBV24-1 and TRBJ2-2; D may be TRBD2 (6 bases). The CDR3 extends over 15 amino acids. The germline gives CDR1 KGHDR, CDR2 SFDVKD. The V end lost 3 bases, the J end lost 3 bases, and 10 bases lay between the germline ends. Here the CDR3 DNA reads TGTGCCACCAGTGATGCCGGGACTGACACCGGGGAGCTGTTTTTT. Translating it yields CATSDAGTDTGELFF.

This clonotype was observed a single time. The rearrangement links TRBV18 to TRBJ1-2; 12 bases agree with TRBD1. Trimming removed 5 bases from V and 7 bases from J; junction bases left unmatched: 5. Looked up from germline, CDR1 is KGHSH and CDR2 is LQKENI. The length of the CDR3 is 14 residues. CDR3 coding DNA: TGTGCCAGCTCAACCGGGACAGGGGGCTGTGGCTACACCTTC. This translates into CASSTGTGGCGYTF.

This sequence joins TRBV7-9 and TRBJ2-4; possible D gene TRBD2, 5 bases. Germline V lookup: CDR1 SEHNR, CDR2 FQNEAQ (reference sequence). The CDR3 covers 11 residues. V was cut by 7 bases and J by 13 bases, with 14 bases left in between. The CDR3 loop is CASMSGGEQYF. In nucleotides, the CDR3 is TGTGCCAGCATGTCTGGAGGAGAGCAGTACTTC.

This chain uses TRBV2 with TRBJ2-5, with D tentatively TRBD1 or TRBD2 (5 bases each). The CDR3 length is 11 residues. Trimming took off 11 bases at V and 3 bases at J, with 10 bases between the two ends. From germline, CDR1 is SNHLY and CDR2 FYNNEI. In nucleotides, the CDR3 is TGTGCCTTGGGACCTAAAGAGACCCAGTACTTC. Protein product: CALGPKETQYF.

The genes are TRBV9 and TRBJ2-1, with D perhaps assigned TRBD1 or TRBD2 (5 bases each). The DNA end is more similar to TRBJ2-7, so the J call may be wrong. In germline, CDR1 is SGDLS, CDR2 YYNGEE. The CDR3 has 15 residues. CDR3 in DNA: TGTGCCAGCAGCGCCGGGACGGCCTCCTACAATGAGCAGTACTTC. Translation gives CASSAGTASYNEQYF.

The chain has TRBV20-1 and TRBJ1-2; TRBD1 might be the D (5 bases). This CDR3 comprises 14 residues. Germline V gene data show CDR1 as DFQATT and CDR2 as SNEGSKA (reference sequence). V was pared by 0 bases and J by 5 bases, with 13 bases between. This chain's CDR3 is CSAREEPGGYGYTF. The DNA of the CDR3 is TGCAGTGCTAGAGAGGAACCGGGGGGGTATGGCTACACCTTC.

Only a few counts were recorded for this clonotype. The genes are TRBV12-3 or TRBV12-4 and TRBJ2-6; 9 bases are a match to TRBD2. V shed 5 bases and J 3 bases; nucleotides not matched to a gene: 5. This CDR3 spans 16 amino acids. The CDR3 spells CASSSGGSVGANVLTF. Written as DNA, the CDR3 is TGTGCCAGCAGTAGCGGGGGGTCGGTTGGGGCCAACGTCCTGACTTTC.

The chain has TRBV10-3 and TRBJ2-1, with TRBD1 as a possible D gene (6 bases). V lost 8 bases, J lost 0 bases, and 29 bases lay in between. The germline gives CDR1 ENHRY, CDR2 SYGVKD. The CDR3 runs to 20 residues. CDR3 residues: CAIEAQRQVTLGGSYNEQFF. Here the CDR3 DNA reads TGTGCCATCGAGGCTCAAAGACAGGTCACTTTGGGTGGCTCCTACAATGAGCAGTTCTTC.

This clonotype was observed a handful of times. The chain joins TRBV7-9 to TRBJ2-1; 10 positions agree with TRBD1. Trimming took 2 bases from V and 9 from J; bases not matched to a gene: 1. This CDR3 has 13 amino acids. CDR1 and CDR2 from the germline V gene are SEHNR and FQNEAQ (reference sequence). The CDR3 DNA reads TGTGCCAGCAGCTTACGGACAGGGGGTGAGCAGTTCTTC. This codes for CASSLRTGGEQFF.

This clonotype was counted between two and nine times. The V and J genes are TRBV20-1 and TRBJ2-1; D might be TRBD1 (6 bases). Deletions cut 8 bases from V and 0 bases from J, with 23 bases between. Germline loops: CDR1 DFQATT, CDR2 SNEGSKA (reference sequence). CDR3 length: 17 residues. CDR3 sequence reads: CSPLPPGHMSSYNEQFF. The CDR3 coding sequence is TGCAGTCCCCTTCCTCCGGGACATATGTCCTCCTACAATGAGCAGTTCTTC.